This T cell receptor beta chain was recorded in a study of blood T cell repertoires in COVID-19. About the research overall: Samples representing acute and convalescent COVID-19 were sourced from the United States, Italy and Spain. PBMCs, B-cell-depleted T cells, or T cells provided the cDNA or gDNA that made up the material.

Assay used: immunoSEQ multiplex PCR; TCRdb lists only in-frame clones, some missing. The repertoire holds about 160,000 clones, approximately 84% seen once, with around 1% in the top ten. Germline V gene sequence: CDR1 SNHLY, CDR2 FYNNEI. The CDR3 sequence is 14 residues long. With 7 bases removed from V and 8 bases from J, the gap between germline ends came to 15 bases. The TCR originated in a man aged 40-49 years with acute or convalescent COVID-19. V is TRBV2 and J is TRBJ1-6; no clear D gene. Sequenced material: peripheral blood. For the CDR3, the DNA is TGTGCCAGCACCTTGGTCTCAGAGGATTCACCCCTCCACTTT. Its translation: CASTLVSEDSPLHF.